Detailed here is one T cell receptor beta chain. Its antigen is currently unknown. These data are taken from a study of T cell repertoires in cytomegalovirus infection. Study details: Public TCR beta signatures provided an indication of both CMV infection and a matching HLA type. Overall study findings and caveats: CMV carriers with the relevant HLA were identified by cumulative public TCR beta family frequency. Ex vivo, HLA-C-restricted CMV-specific TCR beta clonotypes prevailed over the rest of the response.

A single record per CDR3 protein comes from TCRdb applying MiXCR to the reads. The sample includes some 220,000 distinct CDR3 sequences, 6% to 8% of them seen just once. Trimming stripped 7 bases from V and 5 bases from J, with 12 bases between. The CDR3 has 13 residues. Germline V gene sequence: CDR1 MNHNY, CDR2 SVGAGI (reference sequence). This clonotype was obtained from a human donor in good health (CMV status not recorded). Some clones in this sample may be carry-over from other donors' samples. Sequences were obtained from PBMCs. V gene TRBV6-6 combines with J gene TRBJ1-5, with D tentatively TRBD1 (5 bases). In DNA, the CDR3 is TGTGCCAGCAAATGGGGCCTAGATCAGCCCCAGCATTTT. Translation gives CASKWGLDQPQHF.